Below, 5 T cell receptor beta chains from the same sample are listed, as sequenced in a study of cytomegalovirus exposure and HLA in healthy donors. Researchers ran the PCR with 60 Vbeta and 13 Jbeta primers. Profiled with immunoSEQ multiplex PCR; TCRdb holds only in-frame clones, not every one. The sample consists of about 76,000 clones, 80% to 90% of them appearing once. Material: PBMCs. The receptors originated from a woman aged 25 to 39 in good health and CMV-seronegative.

A single count supports this clone. This chain uses TRBV27 with TRBJ2-1; possible D gene TRBD1, 6 bases. This CDR3 has 15 residues. Germline CDR1 and CDR2: MNHEY and SMNVEV (reference sequence). The V and J ends lost 6 bases and 2 bases respectively, with 14 bases between them. CDR3 sequence reads: CASRFRGHTYNEQFF. As DNA, the CDR3 is TGTGCCAGCAGGTTCAGGGGACATACCTACAATGAGCAGTTCTTC.

The J gene is TRBJ1-6, the V gene TRBV7-9, with unresolved D. The CDR3 runs 11 residues. Trimming removed 2 bases from V and 14 bases from J, with 7 bases in between. The germline CDR1 and CDR2 sequences are SEHNR and FQNEAQ (reference sequence). The CDR3 here is CASSLSSALHF. The DNA of the CDR3 is TGTGCCAGCAGCTTAAGTTCGGCCCTCCACTTT.

The chain employs TRBV18 and TRBJ2-7; 9 nucleotides match TRBD1. This CDR3 has 15 residues. The trim removed 3 bases at V and 6 bases at J, leaving 9 bases unmatched. Germline lookup yields CDR1 KGHSH and CDR2 LQKENI. The CDR3 coding sequence is TGTGCCAGCTCACCTTGGACAGGGGATTTGGGCGAGCAGTACTTC. As protein: CASSPWTGDLGEQYF.

V usage is TRBV5-1 and J usage is TRBJ2-5; TRBD1 matches 10 bases. Germline CDR1 SGHRS, CDR2 YFSETQ. This CDR3 comprises 16 residues. V lost 0 bases, J lost 3 bases, and 5 bases stayed unmatched. The CDR3 sequence is CASSLGGTGAEETQYF. The DNA for the CDR3 is TGCGCCAGCAGCTTGGGAGGGACAGGGGCAGAAGAGACCCAGTACTTC.

V and J are TRBV14 and TRBJ1-1; D perhaps matches TRBD1 (5 bases). CDR1 SGHDN and CDR2 FVKESK come from the germline V gene. This CDR3 spans 16 amino acids. The ends were cut back, 2 bases at V and 4 bases at J, with 17 bases in the middle. CDR3 loop: CASSQLGRGIGTEAFF. The CDR3 coding sequence is TGTGCCAGCAGCCAACTCGGACGGGGGATCGGCACTGAAGCTTTCTTT. Combining the CDR3 with reference TRBV14 and TRBJ1-1 gives the whole variable domain EAGVTQFPSHSVIEKGQTVTLRCDPISGHDNLYWYRRVMGKEIKFLLHFVKESKQDESGMPNNRFLAERTGGTYSTLKVQPAELEDSGVYFCASSQLGRGIGTEAFFGQGTRLTVV.